These T cell receptor beta chains were read from a single sample in a study of blood T cells in healthy people across ages. MiXCR, run by TCRdb on the 5' RACE reads, gives a single entry per CDR3 protein. The table includes 1.5 million to 2 million distinct CDR3 sequences, 40% to 55% detected once. Sequenced sample: blood. Receptors were obtained from a woman aged 40 to 50 in good health. Both conserved end residues are part of each CDR3. A D gene is named only where the DNA matches it firmly. Only some rows state a clone size, as once, few, many or a class for expanded clones.

NA | TRBJ2-1 | TRBV12-3/TRBV12-4 | few | CASRHPRGGSGNEQFF | TGTGCCAGCAGACACCCGAGAGGAGGCTCGGGCAATGAGCAGTTCTTC
NA | TRBJ2-1 | TRBV7-2 | few | CASSPQPGIREQFF | TGTGCCAGCAGCCCCCAACCCGGGATTCGGGAGCAGTTCTTC
TRBD2 | TRBJ2-5 | TRBV5-1 | few | CASSLLAGVEETQYF | TGCGCCAGCAGCTTATTAGCGGGGGTGGAAGAGACCCAGTACTTC
TRBD1 | TRBJ2-7 | TRBV20-1 | NA | CSARGVGQGFYEQYF | TGCAGTGCTAGGGGTGTGGGACAGGGTTTCTACGAGCAGTACTTC
NA | TRBJ2-3 | TRBV7-2 | few | CASSGIWGDTQYF | TGTGCCAGCAGCGGTATCTGGGGAGATACGCAGTATTTT
NA | TRBJ2-3 | TRBV6-2/TRBV6-3 | few | CASNLGYTQYF | TGTGCCAGCAACTTGGGGTATACGCAGTATTTT
NA | TRBJ2-1 | TRBV6-1 | NA | CASSEPEGGGRNEQFF | TGTGCCAGCAGTGAACCCGAGGGGGGCGGACGCAATGAGCAGTTCTTC
TRBD1 | TRBJ2-4 | TRBV29-1 | NA | CSSIGPGTGGAGKNIQYF | TGCAGCTCAATCGGTCCCGGGACAGGGGGCGCGGGCAAAAACATTCAGTACTTC
NA | TRBJ1-6 | TRBV6-5 | NA | CAVSSRGTSPLHF | TGTGCTGTATCGAGTCGCGGGACTTCACCCCTCCACTTT
NA | TRBJ2-7 | TRBV5-1 | NA | CASSLAGSGKAHEQYF | TGCGCCAGCAGCTTGGCCGGGTCAGGGAAAGCCCACGAGCAGTACTTC
NA | TRBJ1-5 | TRBV4-1 | few | CASSQGVQEQPQHF | TGCGCCAGCAGCCAAGGCGTCCAGGAACAGCCCCAGCATTTT
NA | TRBJ2-5 | TRBV15 | few | CATRDQGEARETQYF | TGTGCCACCAGAGATCAGGGAGAGGCGCGAGAGACCCAGTACTTC
NA | TRBJ1-2 | TRBV7-2 | few | CASSLAHVGANYGYTF | TGTGCCAGCAGCTTAGCGCACGTGGGCGCTAACTATGGCTACACCTTC
NA | TRBJ2-1 | TRBV25-1 | few | CASSGDGNEQFF | TGTGCCAGCAGTGGAGATGGGAATGAGCAGTTCTTC
TRBD1 | TRBJ2-3 | TRBV20-1 | NA | CSASVRDRGTDTQYF | TGCAGTGCTAGTGTTCGGGACAGGGGTACAGATACGCAGTATTTT
TRBD1 | TRBJ2-7 | TRBV10-1 | NA | CASSESIGEGANSYEQYF | TGCGCCAGCAGTGAGTCGATCGGTGAGGGGGCGAACTCCTACGAGCAGTACTTC
NA | TRBJ2-7 | TRBV20-1 | NA | CSARDATGDPTEQYF | TGCAGTGCTAGAGATGCCACAGGCGACCCCACGGAGCAGTACTTC
TRBD2 | TRBJ2-1 | TRBV11-1 | NA | CASSPISGGDYNEQFF | TGTGCCAGCAGCCCCATTAGCGGGGGGGATTACAATGAGCAGTTCTTC
NA | TRBJ2-1 | TRBV7-3 | few | CASSSTGNSNEQFF | TGTGCCAGCAGCTCGACAGGTAACTCGAATGAGCAGTTCTTC
TRBD2 | TRBJ2-1 | TRBV20-1 | once | CSARHIGGARQETQFF | TGCAGTGCTAGACATATCGGGGGGGCCAGGCAAGAGACCCAGTTCTTC
TRBD2 | TRBJ2-1 | TRBV6-5 | NA | CASRPSGGAINNEQFF | TGTGCCAGCAGGCCTAGCGGGGGGGCTATAAACAATGAGCAGTTCTTC
TRBD1 | TRBJ2-2 | TRBV25-1 | NA | CASRGDRGLTGELFF | TGTGCCAGCAGGGGGGACAGGGGGCTTACCGGGGAGCTGTTTTTT
NA | TRBJ2-1 | TRBV11-1 | few | CASSSEGPLGNEQFF | TGTGCCAGCAGCTCGGAGGGGCCCCTGGGGAATGAGCAGTTCTTC
TRBD2 | TRBJ2-1 | TRBV7-2 | NA | CASSLELLAGHYNEQFF | TGTGCCAGCAGCTTAGAGTTACTAGCGGGGCACTACAATGAGCAGTTCTTC
NA | TRBJ1-2 | TRBV20-1 | NA | CSARGGGGASGYTF | TGCAGTGCTAGGGGCGGGGGAGGGGCGAGTGGCTACACCTTC
TRBD2 | TRBJ2-5 | TRBV2 | once | CASNAGVYQETQYF | TGTGCCAGCAATGCGGGGGTGTACCAAGAGACCCAGTACTTC
NA | TRBJ2-1 | TRBV20-1 | NA | CSARDPIGNEQFF | TGCAGTGCTAGAGATCCAATCGGCAATGAGCAGTTCTTC
NA | TRBJ2-7 | TRBV12-1 | NA | CAIKAQGGGPSYEQYF | TGTGCCATCAAGGCCCAAGGGGGGGGACCCTCCTACGAGCAGTACTTC
NA | TRBJ2-5 | TRBV12-3/TRBV12-4 | few | CASSLGGTRGTQYF | TGTGCCAGCAGTTTAGGGGGTACCCGCGGGACCCAGTACTTC
NA | TRBJ2-7 | TRBV20-1 | few | CSARDEDRLSYEQYF | TGCAGTGCTAGAGATGAGGATCGCCTCTCCTACGAGCAGTACTTC
NA | TRBJ2-5 | TRBV11-1 | NA | CASSLDRQIQYF | TGTGCCAGCAGCTTAGACCGCCAGATCCAGTACTTC
NA | TRBJ2-4 | TRBV5-5 | once | CASSLVVREEQYF | TGTGCCAGCAGCTTGGTGGTACGTGAAGAGCAGTACTTC
NA | TRBJ2-6 | TRBV5-1 | NA | CASSLEGGRPSGANVLTF | TGCGCCAGCAGCTTGGAGGGGGGAAGGCCTTCTGGGGCCAACGTCCTGACTTTC
TRBD2 | TRBJ2-5 | TRBV3-1 | NA | CASSQDAFLAGEQETQYF | TGTGCCAGCAGCCAAGATGCCTTTCTAGCGGGGGAACAAGAGACCCAGTACTTC
NA | TRBJ2-1 | TRBV6-5 | few | CASSYSQSQFF | TGTGCCAGCAGTTACTCGCAGTCCCAGTTCTTC
TRBD1 | TRBJ1-4 | TRBV7-8 | NA | CASSPPGTGREKLFF | TGTGCCAGCAGCCCTCCCGGGACAGGGAGGGAAAAACTGTTTTTT
NA | TRBJ2-7 | TRBV6-2/TRBV6-3 | NA | CASSLRQQSSYEQYF | TGTGCCAGCAGTTTACGGCAACAAAGCTCCTACGAGCAGTACTTC
TRBD2 | TRBJ2-3 | TRBV20-1 | few | CSASWSGGRTDTQYF | TGCAGTGCTAGTTGGTCGGGGGGGCGGACAGATACGCAGTATTTT
NA | TRBJ2-5 | TRBV27 | NA | CASKGRARSETQYF | TGTGCCAGCAAGGGGAGAGCGAGGTCAGAGACCCAGTACTTC
NA | TRBJ1-6 | TRBV7-2 | few | CASSLFEGIGSPLHF | TGTGCCAGCAGCTTATTTGAGGGGATAGGATCACCCCTCCACTTT
NA | TRBJ2-5 | TRBV29-1 | NA | CSVDPGHSQETQYF | TGCAGCGTCGATCCGGGACATTCCCAAGAGACCCAGTACTTC
TRBD2 | TRBJ2-1 | TRBV7-8 | NA | CASSLVGGKTYNEQFF | TGTGCCAGCAGCTTAGTCGGGGGGAAAACCTACAATGAGCAGTTCTTC
NA | TRBJ2-1 | TRBV4-3 | NA | CASSQDVAPDSSYNEQFF | TGCGCCAGCAGCCAAGATGTGGCTCCCGACAGTTCCTACAATGAGCAGTTCTTC
NA | TRBJ1-2 | TRBV12-3/TRBV12-4 | NA | CASLPGGGYGYTF | TGTGCCAGCCTCCCGGGGGGAGGCTATGGCTACACCTTC
NA | TRBJ2-3 | TRBV28 | NA | CASKTGWNTQYF | TGTGCCAGTAAAACAGGGTGGAATACGCAGTATTTT
NA | TRBJ2-3 | TRBV20-1 | NA | CSAVITDTQYF | TGCAGTGCGGTAATCACAGATACGCAGTATTTT
TRBD1 | TRBJ1-2 | TRBV4-2 | few | CASRGGTVVLTF | TGTGCCAGCAGGGGTGGGACAGTCGTTCTCACCTTC
TRBD1 | TRBJ1-6 | TRBV9 | NA | CASSVGDRDSYNSPLHF | TGTGCCAGCAGCGTAGGGGACAGGGACTCCTATAATTCACCCCTCCACTTT
TRBD1 | TRBJ1-5 | TRBV10-3 | NA | CAISEWGTGSQPQHF | TGTGCCATCAGTGAGTGGGGGACAGGGTCCCAGCCCCAGCATTTT
NA | TRBJ1-2 | TRBV4-3 | NA | CASSQDVGLLNYGYTF | TGCGCCAGCAGCCAAGATGTAGGACTCCTAAACTATGGCTACACCTTC
NA | TRBJ2-7 | TRBV24-1 | NA | CATRTPDGPEAQYF | TGTGCCACCCGTACCCCGGACGGTCCGGAGGCCCAGTACTTC